What follows are 8 T cell receptor beta chains derived from one specimen sequenced in a study of cytomegalovirus exposure and HLA in healthy donors. Both 60 Vbeta primers and 13 Jbeta primers went into the PCR. Measured with immunoSEQ multiplex PCR; TCRdb has only the in-frame clones, and not every one. The profile shows over 150,000 clones, roughly 80% of them singletons. What was sequenced was PBMCs. The origin of the receptors is a woman younger than 45 in good health and CMV-seropositive.

The chain is built from TRBV10-3 and TRBJ1-2; the match to TRBD1 covers 9 bases. The CDR3 loop spans 16 amino acids. Germline V gene lookup returns CDR1 ENHRY and CDR2 SYGVKD. The V segment lost 4 bases and the J segment 6 bases; nucleotides outside the gene matches: 12. As DNA, the CDR3 is TGTGCCATCAGTGCCTCCGGGACAGGGAGTCTGCATGGCTACACCTTC. It is translated as CAISASGTGSLHGYTF.

The gene calls are TRBV9 and TRBJ2-1, with 8 bases that match TRBD2. The V and J ends lost 4 bases and 4 bases, in that order; junction bases with no gene match: 7. Germline CDR1 and CDR2: SGDLS and YYNGEE. The CDR3 sequence is 15 residues long. CDR3 DNA sequence: TGTGCCAGCAGCTCCGTAGCGGGGAGGTACAATGAGCAGTTCTTC. Amino acids: CASSSVAGRYNEQFF.

This chain joins TRBV7-2 and TRBJ2-5, with 11 bases identical to TRBD1. J lost 2 bases, V lost 3 bases, and 5 bases had no gene match. Germline assignment: CDR1 SGHTA and CDR2 FQGNSA. This CDR3 spans 16 amino acids. CDR3 nucleotide sequence: TGTGCCAGCAGCTTCACCGGGACAGGGGGACAAGAGACCCAGTACTTC. It translates to CASSFTGTGGQETQYF.

A few counts support this clone. Other DNA sequences in the same sample also yield this CDR3. This chain joins TRBV7-2 and TRBJ1-2; TRBD1 matches at 7 bases. Per the germline V gene, CDR1 is SGHTA and CDR2 is FQGNSA. There are 14 residues in the CDR3. Trimming took 2 bases from V and 5 from J; bases not matched to a gene: 5. The CDR3 loop reads CASSLNAGGYGYTF. CDR3 coding DNA: TGTGCCAGCAGCTTAAACGCAGGGGGGTATGGCTACACCTTC.

This sequence joins TRBV23-1 and TRBJ1-1; the D gene is possibly TRBD1 (6 bases). TRBV23-1 is known as an ORF, though its function is uncertain. The CDR3 totals 14 residues. The V gene lost 3 bases and the J gene lost 1 base, with 9 bases spanning the gap. The CDR3 coding sequence is TGCGCCAGCAGTCAGGGGGCTCAGAACACTGAAGCTTTCTTT. It specifies CASSQGAQNTEAFF.

V gene TRBV30 combines with J gene TRBJ1-1; TRBD1 might be the D (6 bases). V dropped 8 bases and J dropped 4 bases, with 17 bases sitting between them. The CDR3 totals 13 residues. Germline V lookup: CDR1 GTSNPN, CDR2 SVGIG (reference sequence). This CDR3 reads CALRRGQGTEAFF. The CDR3 bases are TGTGCCCTCCGGCGGGGGCAGGGCACTGAAGCTTTCTTT.

The rearrangement joins TRBV5-6 to TRBJ2-1; TRBD2 is a possible D gene (5 bases). The V gene lost 2 bases and the J gene lost 3 bases, with 12 bases spanning the gap. The CDR3 has 15 amino acids. Germline assignment: CDR1 SGHDT and CDR2 YYEEEE. The CDR3 DNA reads TGTGCCAGCAGCTTTATCCGGGGAATCTACAATGAGCAGTTCTTC. As protein: CASSFIRGIYNEQFF.

This clone was detected a few times. This chain uses TRBV18 with TRBJ2-1; TRBD1 matches at 9 bases. Germline V lookup: CDR1 KGHSH, CDR2 LQKENI. V gave up 3 bases and J gave up 10 bases; unmatched junction bases: 7. This CDR3 is 14 amino acids long. The CDR3 sequence: CASSPGTGILEQFF. As DNA, the CDR3 is TGTGCCAGCTCACCCGGGACAGGGATACTAGAGCAGTTCTTC. The full variable domain, with the rest looked up from reference TRBV18 and TRBJ2-1, is NAGVMQNPRHLVRRRGQEARLRCSPMKGHSHVYWYRQLPEEGLKFMVYLQKENIIDESGMPKERFSAEFPKEGPSILRIQQVVRGDSAAYFCASSPGTGILEQFFGPGTRLTVL.